This TCR beta chain was identified during a study of cytomegalovirus exposure and HLA in healthy donors. About the study: The 130 or so validation repertoires, a later analysis reported, used the same platform as the 600 to 850 repertoires from the first cohort.

Per germline, CDR1 SGHDT and CDR2 YYEEEE. CDR3 size: 12 residues. V was trimmed by 3 bases and J by 10 bases, leaving 14 bases between them. Notes on this clone: Its antigen is not known.

General observations from the study: Overall, about 160 TCR beta chains were annotated as cytomegalovirus-associated.

Method: immunoSEQ multiplex PCR; TCRdb's copy keeps in-frame clones and lacks some. The data contain 55,000 to 70,000 clones, around 90% of them singletons. The chain has TRBV5-6 and TRBJ2-7, with TRBD1 as a possible D gene (5 bases). Sequenced: PBMCs. This clonotype was sampled from a woman aged 25 to 39 in good health and CMV-seronegative. CDR3 sequence (DNA): TGTGCCAGCAGCTCACAGGCCACCATCCAGTACTTC. Amino acid sequence: CASSSQATIQYF. The full variable domain, completed using reference TRBV5-6 and TRBJ2-7, is DAGVTQSPTHLIKTRGQQVTLRCSPKSGHDTVSWYQQALGQGPQFIFQYYEEEERQRGNFPDRFSGHQFPNYSSELNVNALLLGDSALYLCASSSQATIQYFGPGTRLTVT.